There are a few counts of the clone carrying this TCR beta chain. Antigen unknown. This CDR3 contains 14 residues. V lost 3 bases and J lost 0, with 8 bases in between. The germline V gene has CDR1 SGDLS and CDR2 YYNGEE. The data derive from a study of T cells after yellow fever vaccination. General study points: Abundant clonotypes from the bulk population could have been carried over as contaminants into FACS-sorted repertoires.

TCRdb itself ran the 5' RACE reads through MiXCR, one entry per CDR3 protein. This sample has 450,000 to 600,000 distinct CDR3 sequences, with 17% found just once. The receptor was isolated from a young man who received the YFV17D yellow fever vaccine. V usage is TRBV9 and J usage is TRBJ2-3; D might be TRBD2 (5 bases). The starting material was PBMCs, obtained 4 to 5 days after the first yellow fever vaccination. The CDR3 reads CASSGSGSTDTQYF. CDR3 coding DNA: TGTGCCAGCAGCGGTTCGGGGAGCACAGATACGCAGTATTTT. Filled out from reference TRBV9 and TRBJ2-3, the complete variable domain reads DSGVTQTPKHLITATGQRVTLRCSPRSGDLSVYWYQQSLDQGLQFLIQYYNGEERAKGNILERFSAQQFPDLHSELNLSSLELGDSALYFCASSGSGSTDTQYFGPGTRLTVL.